The clone carrying this TCR beta chain appeared a single time. Clones were sequenced by immunoSEQ multiplex PCR, and TCRdb holds only the in-frame ones, with some missing. The table shows fewer than 300,000 clones, with approximately 81% occurring only once. CDR1 is SNHLY, CDR2 FYNNEI, per germline. The germline V and J ends were trimmed by 5 bases and 2 bases, with 11 bases remaining between them. The CDR3 totals 14 residues. The record originates from a study of blood T cell repertoires in COVID-19. In the study overall: Nucleic acid was either cDNA or gDNA, and it came from T cells, B-cell-depleted T cells, or PBMCs.

The genes are TRBV2 and TRBJ2-3; D is uncertain. The sequencing sample was made of PBMCs or T cells enriched from blood (not recorded which). This receptor was identified in a woman aged 45-59 years who had recovered from COVID-19. DNA of the CDR3: TGTGCCAGCAGTCCAGAAATATACACAGATACGCAGTATTTT. This gives the protein CASSPEIYTDTQYF.